The following is a TCR beta chain sequence with its context. The antigen remains unidentified. This specimen belongs to a study of CD8+ T cells in alopecia areata. In the study overall: The SALT score measured affected scalp surface percentage in treated patients.

Reverse transcription of extracted RNA yielded cDNA, which provided the sequencing template. Assay used: immunoSEQ multiplex PCR; TCRdb lists only in-frame clones, some missing. The data contain roughly 110,000 clones, roughly 84% of them seen just once; the ten biggest clones take up 24%. Germline CDR1 is SGHDN and CDR2 is FVKESK. V was clipped by 0 bases and J by 8 bases; unmatched bases: 10. CDR3 length: 18 residues. Noted treatment: oral pan-JAK inhibitor, 5-10 mg twice daily. Study-wide points: Sequencing of scalp tissue also captures the resident alphabeta T cells of normal skin. In scalp, tofacitinib significantly decreased clonality and expanded CD8+ clones among the top 100.

The source material was CD8+ T cells sorted from blood, sampled at week 24, from a patient treated with tofacitinib. This sequence was found in a human donor with alopecia areata. The V call is TRBV14, the J call TRBJ2-1; 13 nucleotides match TRBD2. CDR3 loop: CASSQDRPTSGGAYEQFF. CDR3 in DNA: TGTGCCAGCAGCCAAGATCGACCTACTAGCGGGGGGGCCTATGAGCAGTTCTTC. Based on the CDR3 plus reference TRBV14 and TRBJ2-1, the full variable domain is EAGVTQFPSHSVIEKGQTVTLRCDPISGHDNLYWYRRVMGKEIKFLLHFVKESKQDESGMPNNRFLAERTGGTYSTLKVQPAELEDSGVYFCASSQDRPTSGGAYEQFFGPGTRLTVL.